One and the same sample provided the 9 T cell receptor beta chains below, sequenced in a study of Graves' ophthalmopathy and Graves' hyperthyroidism. Using RNA transcripts, the TCR beta CDR3 regions were amplified. Second-round multiplex PCR followed a first-round RT-PCR using HTBI primers. Using its own MiXCR run on the multiplex PCR reads, TCRdb lists one record per CDR3 protein. Of more than 550,000 distinct CDR3 sequences in the sample, about two fifths were seen once. Sequencing was performed on peripheral blood. The receptors originated from an adult man with Graves' ophthalmopathy.

This clonotype was observed at least ten times. The chain joins TRBV6-5 to TRBJ1-6; possibly TRBD1 for D (5 bases). CDR3 length equals 13 residues. V lost 5 bases and J 7 bases, leaving 9 bases between the germline ends. The germline V gene encodes CDR1 MNHEY and CDR2 SVGAGI. The CDR3 DNA reads TGTGCCAGCAGTGAGGGGAAGAATTCACCCCTCCACTTT. Its protein is CASSEGKNSPLHF.

The chain employs TRBV7-4 and TRBJ1-1; 10 positions agree with TRBD1. The CDR3 totals 16 residues. Germline V CDR1 and CDR2: SGHVT, SQSDAQ. The trim removed 5 bases at V and 0 bases at J, leaving 6 bases unmatched. CDR3 DNA sequence: TGTGCCAGCAGCGCGGGACAGGGGAATATGAACACTGAAGCTTTCTTT. This sequence encodes CASSAGQGNMNTEAFF.

The CDR3: CASSQGGLADTGELFF. The CDR3 nucleotides read TGTGCCAGCAGCCAAGGGGGACTAGCGGACACCGGGGAGCTGTTTTTT. The rearrangement uses TRBV7-9 and TRBJ2-2; TRBD2 agrees at 11 bases. This CDR3 comprises 16 residues. The germline gives CDR1 SEHNR, CDR2 FQNEAQ (reference sequence). V dropped 5 bases and J dropped 3; count of bases not matched to a gene: 5.

This sequence joins TRBV2 and TRBJ1-1; TRBD1 agrees at 8 bases. The junction had 8 bases not matched to a gene; V was cut back by 6 bases and J by 5 bases. Looked up from germline, CDR1 is SNHLY and CDR2 is FYNNEI. There are 14 residues in the CDR3. The CDR3 reads CASSFLTGGTEAFF. The CDR3 DNA reads TGTGCCAGCAGCTTCCTCACAGGGGGGACTGAAGCTTTCTTT.

The V and J genes are TRBV10-3 and TRBJ1-6; D is ambiguous. V was cut by 5 bases and J by 7 bases, with 6 bases left in between. Germline CDR1 reads ENHRY; CDR2 reads SYGVKD. The CDR3 totals 12 residues. The CDR3 here is CAISNPNSPLHF. The DNA for the CDR3 is TGTGCCATCAGTAATCCGAATTCACCCCTCCACTTT.

This chain links TRBV29-1 with TRBJ1-2, with 11 bases lining up with TRBD1. V gave up 6 bases and J gave up 5 bases; unmatched junction bases: 8. This CDR3 comprises 14 residues. Per germline, CDR1 SQVTM and CDR2 ANQGSEA. CDR3 sequence reads: CSVQDRGQLYGYTF. The CDR3 bases are TGCAGCGTCCAGGACAGGGGGCAATTGTATGGCTACACCTTC.

This clonotype was seen ten or more times. The chain employs TRBV10-3 and TRBJ2-2; D tentatively reads TRBD1 or TRBD2 (5 bases each). The CDR3 spans 14 residues. V gave up 8 bases and J gave up 4 bases, with 14 bases separating them. CDR1 and CDR2 (germline): ENHRY, SYGVKD. The CDR3 sequence: CAIGTVEGTGELFF. The CDR3 DNA sequence: TGTGCCATCGGGACGGTGGAAGGCACCGGGGAGCTGTTTTTT.

The genes are TRBV20-1 and TRBJ1-4; TRBD1 might be the D (5 bases). The CDR3 is 17 amino acids. From germline, CDR1 is DFQATT and CDR2 SNEGSKA (reference sequence). Trimming stripped 1 base from V and 0 bases from J, with 15 bases between. The CDR3 protein is CSARVFGRGTTNEKLFF. The CDR3 nucleotides are TGCAGTGCTAGAGTGTTCGGGAGGGGAACAACTAATGAAAAACTGTTTTTT.

This clonotype was seen repeatedly, ten times or more. At one end the junction does not follow the germline gene, possibly because of a read error. This chain uses TRBV6-6 with TRBJ1-4, with 7 bases that match TRBD1. CDR1 and CDR2 (germline): MNHNY, SVGAGI (reference sequence). The CDR3 loop spans 16 amino acids. The CDR3 bases are TGTGCCAGCAGTTACTCGGGGACAGCAACAAATGAAAAACTGTTTTTT. This codes for CASSYSGTATNEKLFF.